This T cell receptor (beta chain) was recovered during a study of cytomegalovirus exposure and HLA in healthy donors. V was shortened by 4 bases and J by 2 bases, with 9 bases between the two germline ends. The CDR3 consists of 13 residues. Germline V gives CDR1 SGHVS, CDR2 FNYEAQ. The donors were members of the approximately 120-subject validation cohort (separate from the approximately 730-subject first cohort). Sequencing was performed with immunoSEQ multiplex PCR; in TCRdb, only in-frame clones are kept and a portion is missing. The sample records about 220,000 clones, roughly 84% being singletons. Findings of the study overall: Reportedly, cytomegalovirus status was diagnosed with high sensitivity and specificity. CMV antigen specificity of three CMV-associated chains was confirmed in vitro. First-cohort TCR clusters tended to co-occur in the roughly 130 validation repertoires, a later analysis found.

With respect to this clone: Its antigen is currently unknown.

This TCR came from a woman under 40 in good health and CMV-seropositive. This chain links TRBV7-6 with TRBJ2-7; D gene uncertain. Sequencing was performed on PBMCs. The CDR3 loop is CASSSLKTYEQYF. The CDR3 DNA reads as TGTGCCAGCAGCTCCCTGAAGACCTACGAGCAGTACTTC. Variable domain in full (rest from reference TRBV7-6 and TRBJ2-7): GAGVSQSPRYKVTKRGQDVALRCDPISGHVSLYWYRQALGQGPEFLTYFNYEAQQDKSGLPNDRFSAERPEGSISTLTIQRTEQRDSAMYRCASSSLKTYEQYFGPGTRLTVT.